The entry that follows covers one TCR beta chain sequence. This sample was taken from a study of blood T cells in healthy people across ages. Per sample, a minimum of 6 million PBMCs were isolated. Total RNA was isolated from each sample in quantities of at least 6 micrograms. Trimming cost V 5 bases and J 0 bases, with 24 bases left between them. From germline, CDR1 is SGDLS and CDR2 YYNGEE. The CDR3 covers 19 residues. Together with a sample-barcoded 5' primer, a J-beta primer mix was included in a second PCR lasting about 6 to 11 cycles. TCRdb re-derived calls from the 5' RACE reads in MiXCR, one entry per CDR3 protein. The sample carries about 730,000 distinct CDR3 sequences, approximately 43% recorded once.

The chain joins TRBV9 to TRBJ1-5, with D possibly being TRBD1 (6 bases). The sample comprised blood. The sequence was obtained from an older woman in good health. CDR3 nucleotides: TGTGCCAGCAGTCGTAGGGGGACATTGCCGCCTTATAGCAATCAGCCCCAGCATTTT. It encodes CASSRRGTLPPYSNQPQHF.